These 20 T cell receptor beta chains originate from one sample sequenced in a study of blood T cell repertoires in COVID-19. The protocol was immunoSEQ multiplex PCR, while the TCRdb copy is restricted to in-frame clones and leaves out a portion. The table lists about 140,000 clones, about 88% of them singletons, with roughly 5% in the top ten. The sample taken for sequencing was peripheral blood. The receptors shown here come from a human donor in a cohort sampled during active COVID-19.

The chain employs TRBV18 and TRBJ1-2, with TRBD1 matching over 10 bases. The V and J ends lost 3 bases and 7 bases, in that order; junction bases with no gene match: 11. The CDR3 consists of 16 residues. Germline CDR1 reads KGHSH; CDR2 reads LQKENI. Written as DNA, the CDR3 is TGTGCCAGCTCACCGCTCGAAGCAGGGGACAGGGGTGGCTACACCTTC. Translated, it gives CASSPLEAGDRGGYTF.

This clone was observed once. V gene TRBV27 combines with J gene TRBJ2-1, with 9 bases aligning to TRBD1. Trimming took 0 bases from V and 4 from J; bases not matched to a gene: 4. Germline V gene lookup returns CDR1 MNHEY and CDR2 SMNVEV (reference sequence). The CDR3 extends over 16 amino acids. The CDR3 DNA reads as TGTGCCAGCAGTTTATCGGGACAGGGTAATTACAATGAGCAGTTCTTC. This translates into CASSLSGQGNYNEQFF.

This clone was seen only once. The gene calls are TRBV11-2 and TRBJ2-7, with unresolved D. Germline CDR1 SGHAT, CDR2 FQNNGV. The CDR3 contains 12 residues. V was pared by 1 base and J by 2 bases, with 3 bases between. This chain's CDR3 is CASSLGAYEQYF. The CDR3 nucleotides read TGTGCCAGCAGCTTAGGAGCCTACGAGCAGTACTTC.

The CDR3, as DNA: TGTGCCACCCACACCCGGGTTAGTTACGAGCAGTACTTC. Protein product: CATHTRVSYEQYF. J is TRBJ2-7 and V is TRBV19; D gene unclear. Trimming took 10 bases from V and 4 from J, leaving 17 bases between them. Germline CDR1 LNHDA, CDR2 SQIVND (reference sequence). The CDR3 runs to 13 residues.

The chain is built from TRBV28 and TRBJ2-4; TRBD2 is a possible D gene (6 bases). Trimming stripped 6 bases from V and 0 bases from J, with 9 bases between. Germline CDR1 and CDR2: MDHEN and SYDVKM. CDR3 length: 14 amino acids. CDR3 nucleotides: TGTGCCAGCAGCCCGGGACTAGCCAAAAACATTCAGTACTTC. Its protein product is CASSPGLAKNIQYF.

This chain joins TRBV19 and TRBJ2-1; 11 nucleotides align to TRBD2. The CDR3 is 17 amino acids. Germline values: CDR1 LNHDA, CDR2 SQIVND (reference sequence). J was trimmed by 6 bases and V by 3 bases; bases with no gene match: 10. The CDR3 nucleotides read TGTGCCAGTAGTATTCAGGCTAGCGGGGGGTATAGCAATGAGCAGTTCTTC. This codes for CASSIQASGGYSNEQFF. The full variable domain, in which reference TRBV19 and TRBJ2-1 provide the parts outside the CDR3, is DGGITQSPKYLFRKEGQNVTLSCEQNLNHDAMYWYRQDPGQGLRLIYYSQIVNDFQKGDIAEGYSVSREKKESFPLTVTSAQKNPTAFYLCASSIQASGGYSNEQFFGPGTRLTVL.

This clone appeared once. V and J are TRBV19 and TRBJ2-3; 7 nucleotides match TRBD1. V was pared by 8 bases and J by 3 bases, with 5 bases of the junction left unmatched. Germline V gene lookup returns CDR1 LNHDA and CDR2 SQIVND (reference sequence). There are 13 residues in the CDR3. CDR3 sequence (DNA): TGTGCCAGTCTGAAACAGGGGACAGATACGCAGTATTTT. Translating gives CASLKQGTDTQYF.

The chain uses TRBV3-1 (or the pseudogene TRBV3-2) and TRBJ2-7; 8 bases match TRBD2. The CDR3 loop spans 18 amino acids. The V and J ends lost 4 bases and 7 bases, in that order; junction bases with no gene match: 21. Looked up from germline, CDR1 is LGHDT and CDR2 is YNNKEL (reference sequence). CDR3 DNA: TGTGCCAGCAGCCCCACTTTCCCGTCCGGGACTAGATTTGATGAGCAGTACTTC. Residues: CASSPTFPSGTRFDEQYF.

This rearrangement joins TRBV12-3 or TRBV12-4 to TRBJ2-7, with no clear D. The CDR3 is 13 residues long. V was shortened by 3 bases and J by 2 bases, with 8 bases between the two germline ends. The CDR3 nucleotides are TGTGCCAGCAGTTTGGGCATAGCCTACGAGCAGTACTTC. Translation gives CASSLGIAYEQYF.

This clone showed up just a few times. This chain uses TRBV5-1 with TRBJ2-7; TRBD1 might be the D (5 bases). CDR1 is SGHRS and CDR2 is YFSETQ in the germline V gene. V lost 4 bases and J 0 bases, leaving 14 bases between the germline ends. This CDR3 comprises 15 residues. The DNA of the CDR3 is TGCGCCAGCAGCCAGACATCCGGACACTCCTACGAGCAGTACTTC. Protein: CASSQTSGHSYEQYF.

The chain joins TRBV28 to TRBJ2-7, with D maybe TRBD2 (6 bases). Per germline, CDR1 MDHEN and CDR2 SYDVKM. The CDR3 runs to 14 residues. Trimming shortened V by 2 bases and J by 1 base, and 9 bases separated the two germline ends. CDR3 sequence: CASSLMGGSYEQYF. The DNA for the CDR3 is TGTGCCAGCAGTTTAATGGGAGGATCCTACGAGCAGTACTTC.

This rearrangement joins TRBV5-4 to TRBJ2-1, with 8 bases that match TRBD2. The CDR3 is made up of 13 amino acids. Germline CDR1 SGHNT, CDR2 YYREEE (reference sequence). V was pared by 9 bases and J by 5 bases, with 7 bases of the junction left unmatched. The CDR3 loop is CATLAGQNNEQFF. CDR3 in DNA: TGTGCCACCCTAGCGGGTCAGAACAATGAGCAGTTCTTC.

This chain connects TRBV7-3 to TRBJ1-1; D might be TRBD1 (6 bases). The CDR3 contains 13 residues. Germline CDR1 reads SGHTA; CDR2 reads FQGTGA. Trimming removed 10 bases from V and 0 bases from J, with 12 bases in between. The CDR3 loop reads CATGAGMNTEAFF. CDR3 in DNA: TGTGCCACAGGGGCAGGTATGAACACTGAAGCTTTCTTT.

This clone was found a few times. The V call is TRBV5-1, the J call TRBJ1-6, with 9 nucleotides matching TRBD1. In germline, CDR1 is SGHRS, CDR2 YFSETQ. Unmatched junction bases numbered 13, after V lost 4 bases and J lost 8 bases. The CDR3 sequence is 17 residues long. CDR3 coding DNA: TGCGCCAGCAGCCCTACTCCTTCGACAGGGGGAGATTCACCCCTCCACTTT. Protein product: CASSPTPSTGGDSPLHF.

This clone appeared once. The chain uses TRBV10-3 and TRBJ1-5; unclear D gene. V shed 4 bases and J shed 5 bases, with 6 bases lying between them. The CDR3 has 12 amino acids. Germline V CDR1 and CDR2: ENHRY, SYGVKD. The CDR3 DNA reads TGTGCCATCAGTGGGCCCGATCAGCCCCAGCATTTT. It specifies CAISGPDQPQHF.

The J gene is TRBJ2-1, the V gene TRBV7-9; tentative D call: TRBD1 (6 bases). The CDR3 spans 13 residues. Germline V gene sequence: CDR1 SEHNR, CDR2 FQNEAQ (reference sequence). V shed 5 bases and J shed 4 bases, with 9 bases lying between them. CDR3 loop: CASSPTGYNEQFF. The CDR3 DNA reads TGTGCCAGCAGCCCGACAGGTTACAATGAGCAGTTCTTC.

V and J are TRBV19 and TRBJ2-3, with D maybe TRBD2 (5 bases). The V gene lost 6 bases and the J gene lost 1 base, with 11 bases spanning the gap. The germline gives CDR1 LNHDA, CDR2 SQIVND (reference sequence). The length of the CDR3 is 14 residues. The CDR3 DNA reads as TGTGCCAGTAGCCCCATCGGGGGCACAGATACGCAGTATTTT. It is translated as CASSPIGGTDTQYF.

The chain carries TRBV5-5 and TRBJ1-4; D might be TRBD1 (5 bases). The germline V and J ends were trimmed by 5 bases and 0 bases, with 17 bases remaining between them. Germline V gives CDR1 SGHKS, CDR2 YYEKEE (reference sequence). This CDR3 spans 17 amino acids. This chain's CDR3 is CASSPLIGGATNEKLFF. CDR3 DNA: TGTGCCAGCAGTCCCCTGATCGGGGGAGCAACTAATGAAAAACTGTTTTTT.

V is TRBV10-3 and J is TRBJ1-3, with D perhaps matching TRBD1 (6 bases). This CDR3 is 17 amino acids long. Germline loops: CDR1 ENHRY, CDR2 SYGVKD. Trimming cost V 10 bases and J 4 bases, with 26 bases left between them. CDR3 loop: CATGPLTGKHAGNTIYF. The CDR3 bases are TGTGCCACCGGGCCTTTAACAGGGAAGCACGCCGGAAACACCATATATTTT.

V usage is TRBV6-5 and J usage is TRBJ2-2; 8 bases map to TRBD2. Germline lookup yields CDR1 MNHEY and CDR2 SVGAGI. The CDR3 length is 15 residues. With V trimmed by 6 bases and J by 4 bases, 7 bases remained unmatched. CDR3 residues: CASRAGTRATGELFF. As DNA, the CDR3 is TGTGCCAGCAGGGCCGGGACTAGGGCCACCGGGGAGCTGTTTTTT.